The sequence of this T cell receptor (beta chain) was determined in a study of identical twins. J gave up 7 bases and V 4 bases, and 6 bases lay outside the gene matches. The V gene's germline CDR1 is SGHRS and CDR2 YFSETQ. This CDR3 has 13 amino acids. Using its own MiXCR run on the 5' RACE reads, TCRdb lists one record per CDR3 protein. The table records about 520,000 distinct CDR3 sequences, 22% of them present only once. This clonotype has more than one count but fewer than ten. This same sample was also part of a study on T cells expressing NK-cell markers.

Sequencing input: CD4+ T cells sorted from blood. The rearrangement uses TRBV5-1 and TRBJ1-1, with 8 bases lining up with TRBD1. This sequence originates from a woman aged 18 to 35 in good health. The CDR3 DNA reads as TGCGCCAGCAGCCCAGGACAGGGTTATGAAGCTTTCTTT. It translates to CASSPGQGYEAFF.